The 5 T cell receptor beta chains listed next were all sequenced from one sample in a study of cytomegalovirus exposure and HLA in healthy donors. PCR primers comprised 60 Vbeta and 13 Jbeta primers. Assay: immunoSEQ multiplex PCR; the TCRdb copy retains only in-frame clones and omits some. The table records over 140,000 clones, more than 75% of them present only once. The sample was PBMCs. All receptors derive from a man between 45 and 60 years old in good health and CMV-seronegative.

This chain links TRBV6-1 with TRBJ1-1; TRBD1 matches 12 bases. V trimming: 6 bases; J trimming: 7 bases; junction bases outside the gene matches: 3. The CDR3 is made up of 13 amino acids. From germline, CDR1 is MNHNS and CDR2 SASEGT. The CDR3 DNA sequence: TGTGCCAGCAGGGGACAGGGGGCGGTTGAAGCTTTCTTT. Protein product: CASRGQGAVEAFF.

V is TRBV6-5 and J is TRBJ2-3; the D is unclear. Germline V gives CDR1 MNHEY, CDR2 SVGAGI. V lost 2 bases and J lost 6, with 12 bases in between. The CDR3 covers 14 residues. CDR3 region: CASSYRGPGDTQYF. In DNA, the CDR3 is TGTGCCAGCAGTTACCGCGGTCCCGGGGATACGCAGTATTTT.

The chain recombines TRBV5-1 with TRBJ2-7; D perhaps matches TRBD2 (6 bases). The CDR3 sequence is 14 residues long. The germline V gene encodes CDR1 SGHRS and CDR2 YFSETQ. The V and J ends lost 2 bases and 0 bases respectively, with 9 bases between them. CDR3 in amino acids: CASSFLDYSYEQYF. In DNA form, the CDR3 reads TGCGCCAGCAGCTTTTTGGACTACTCCTACGAGCAGTACTTC.

This clone has more than one count but fewer than ten. The chain links TRBV5-6 to TRBJ2-7; 8 nucleotides agree with TRBD2. CDR1 and CDR2 (germline): SGHDT, YYEEEE. The CDR3 sequence is 16 residues long. V lost 2 bases, J lost 5 bases, and 12 bases stayed unmatched. The CDR3: CASSFSIAGSFDEQYF. In DNA, the CDR3 is TGTGCCAGCAGCTTTTCAATAGCGGGAAGCTTCGACGAGCAGTACTTC. The variable domain in full, with the rest retrieved from reference TRBV5-6 and TRBJ2-7, is DAGVTQSPTHLIKTRGQQVTLRCSPKSGHDTVSWYQQALGQGPQFIFQYYEEEERQRGNFPDRFSGHQFPNYSSELNVNALLLGDSALYLCASSFSIAGSFDEQYFGPGTRLTVT.

The chain combines TRBV7-9 with TRBJ2-5, with D possibly being TRBD1 (6 bases). The ends were cut back, 1 base at V and 2 bases at J, with 11 bases in the middle. This CDR3 contains 15 residues. Germline V lookup: CDR1 SEHNR, CDR2 FQNEAQ (reference sequence). The CDR3 is CASSLDRAGQETQYF. Written as DNA, the CDR3 is TGTGCCAGCAGCTTAGACAGGGCGGGTCAAGAGACCCAGTACTTC.